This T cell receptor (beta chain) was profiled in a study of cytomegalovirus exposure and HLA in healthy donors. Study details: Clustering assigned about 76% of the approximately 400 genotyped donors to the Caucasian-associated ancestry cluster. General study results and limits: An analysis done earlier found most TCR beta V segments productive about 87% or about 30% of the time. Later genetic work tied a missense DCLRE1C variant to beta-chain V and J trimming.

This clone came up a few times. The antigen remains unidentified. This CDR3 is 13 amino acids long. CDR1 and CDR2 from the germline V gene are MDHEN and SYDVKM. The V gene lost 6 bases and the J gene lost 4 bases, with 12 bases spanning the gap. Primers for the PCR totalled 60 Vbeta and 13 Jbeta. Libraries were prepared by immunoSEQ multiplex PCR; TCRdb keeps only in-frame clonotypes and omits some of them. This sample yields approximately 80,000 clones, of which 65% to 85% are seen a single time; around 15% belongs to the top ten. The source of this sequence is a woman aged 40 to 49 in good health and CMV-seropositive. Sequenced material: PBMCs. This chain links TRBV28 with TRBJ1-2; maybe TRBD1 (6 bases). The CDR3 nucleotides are TGTGCCAGCAGCCCTCAGGGGAGCTATGGCTACACCTTC. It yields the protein CASSPQGSYGYTF.